These T cell receptor beta chains were read from a single sample in a study of breast tumors, draining lymph nodes, adjacent tissues. TCRdb called the multiplex PCR reads again in MiXCR, with one record for every CDR3 protein. The sample gives 200,000 to 300,000 distinct CDR3 sequences, around 31% of which show up once; under 1.2% is in the top ten. The specimen sequenced was axillary lymph node tissue. These receptors all stem from a female donor with breast cancer. Some clones in this sample may be carry-over from other donors' samples. Both conserved end residues are part of each CDR3. Each record gives: clone size, D gene, J gene, V gene, CDR3 protein, CDR3 DNA. The D gene is left open where the match is weak. Size values are once, few and many counts, or a class for expanded clones, and some rows have none.

>many|NA|TRBJ2-1|TRBV7-8
CASSLVAGRSSYNEQFF
TGTGCCAGCAGCTTAGTGGCAGGGCGAAGCTCCTACAATGAGCAGTTCTTC
>many|NA|TRBJ2-7|TRBV2
CASLGAYEQYF
TGTGCCAGCCTGGGCGCATACGAGCAGTACTTC
>NA|NA|TRBJ1-5|TRBV12-3/TRBV12-4
CASSFSRWDQPQHF
TGTGCCAGCAGTTTCTCCCGGTGGGATCAGCCCCAGCATTTT
>NA|TRBD2|TRBJ2-1|TRBV6-6
CASSHSIRGGRKLDNEQFF
TGTGCCAGCAGTCACTCGATTCGGGGCGGGAGAAAGCTGGACAATGAGCAGTTCTTC
>once|NA|TRBJ2-7|TRBV7-6
CASSFLGVAYKQYF
TGTGCCAGCAGCTTCCTGGGGGTAGCCTACAAGCAGTACTTC
>many|NA|TRBJ2-3|TRBV20-1
CSARDASGGYTDTQYF
TGCAGTGCTAGAGATGCGTCCGGGGGATACACAGATACGCAGTATTTT
>NA|NA|TRBJ2-1|TRBV20-1
CSASLEIGQFF
TGCAGTGCTAGCCTCGAGATTGGGCAGTTCTTC
>many|TRBD2|TRBJ2-2|TRBV7-3
CASTSGRNTGELFF
TGTGCCAGTACTAGCGGGAGGAACACCGGGGAGCTGTTTTTT
>NA|NA|TRBJ1-2|TRBV4-3
CASSQDLNLNYGYTF
TGCGCCAGCAGCCAAGATTTAAACTTGAACTATGGCTACACCTTC
>many|TRBD2|TRBJ2-7|TRBV6-5
CASSYTAGGYEQYF
TGTGCCAGCAGTTACACGGCGGGAGGGTACGAGCAGTACTTC
>many|NA|TRBJ2-3|TRBV20-1
CSAYRGTDTQYF
TGCAGTGCATATCGGGGCACAGATACGCAGTATTTT
>few|NA|TRBJ2-1|TRBV6-1
CASSDTSLQFF
TGTGCCAGCAGTGATACTTCTCTACAGTTCTTC
>many|NA|TRBJ2-5|TRBV11-2
CASSLLDLASYQETQYF
TGTGCCAGCAGCTTATTGGACCTAGCATCGTATCAAGAGACCCAGTACTTC
>NA|NA|TRBJ2-6|TRBV2
CASSDGGGANVLTF
TGTGCCAGCAGTGACGGGGGTGGGGCCAACGTCCTGACTTTC
>many|NA|TRBJ2-3|TRBV9
CASSVDLRLVDPSTDTQYF
TGTGCCAGCAGCGTGGATTTGAGACTAGTCGATCCTAGCACAGATACGCAGTATTTT
>many|NA|TRBJ2-1|TRBV7-9
CASTLRNNEQFF
TGTGCCAGCACCTTACGGAACAATGAGCAGTTCTTC
>few|NA|TRBJ1-1|TRBV7-9
CASSFSSTEAFF
TGTGCCAGCAGCTTCTCGTCCACTGAAGCTTTCTTT
>NA|NA|TRBJ2-1|TRBV6-6
CASSYSMSQVAPNEQFF
TGTGCCAGCAGTTATTCCATGTCGCAAGTCGCCCCGAATGAGCAGTTCTTC
>many|NA|TRBJ2-1|TRBV19
CASSTPGQGQGYNEQFF
TGTGCCAGTAGTACCCCCGGGCAGGGGCAGGGTTACAATGAGCAGTTCTTC
>many|TRBD2|TRBJ2-3|TRBV7-9
CASSPSGTSGADTQYF
TGTGCCAGCAGCCCCTCCGGGACTAGCGGAGCAGATACGCAGTATTTT
>many|TRBD2|TRBJ2-2|TRBV9
CASSVVSLLAGSTGELFF
TGTGCCAGCAGCGTAGTGTCGTTGCTAGCGGGGTCCACCGGGGAGCTGTTTTTT
>many|NA|TRBJ2-2|TRBV19
CASSIGGGSTNTGELFF
TGTGCCAGTAGTATAGGGGGTGGCAGTACCAACACCGGGGAGCTGTTTTTT
>NA|TRBD1|TRBJ2-5|TRBV24-1
CATSANYRDRGQETQYF
TGTGCCACCAGTGCCAACTACCGGGACAGGGGTCAAGAGACCCAGTACTTC
>NA|TRBD2|TRBJ2-7|TRBV12-3/TRBV12-4
CASSLTAGGYEQYF
TGTGCCAGCAGTTTGACGGCGGGAGGGTACGAGCAGTACTTC
>once|TRBD1|TRBJ2-5|TRBV12-3/TRBV12-4
CASSRGQGRETQYF
TGTGCCAGCAGTCGGGGACAGGGGAGGGAGACCCAGTACTTC
>many|NA|TRBJ2-1|TRBV30
CAWSGGMGNEQFF
TGTGCCTGGAGCGGAGGGATGGGGAATGAGCAGTTCTTC
>NA|TRBD1|TRBJ2-3|TRBV28
CASERGQHTDTQYF
TGTGCCAGCGAGAGGGGACAGCACACAGATACGCAGTATTTT
>many|NA|TRBJ2-1|TRBV12-3/TRBV12-4
CASSLSLASRSSYNEQFF
TGTGCCAGCAGTTTATCCCTGGCTAGCCGGAGCTCCTACAATGAGCAGTTCTTC
>once|TRBD1|TRBJ1-2|TRBV14
CASSVQGYGYTF
TGTGCCAGCAGCGTACAGGGGTATGGCTACACCTTC
>NA|NA|TRBJ1-5|TRBV20-1
CSANTPYPGVGNQPQHF
TGCAGTGCTAATACACCCTACCCCGGGGTGGGCAATCAGCCCCAGCATTTT
>NA|NA|TRBJ2-5|TRBV2
CASSGFCAGLGGRDQETQYF
TGTGCCAGCTCGGGTTTTTGTGCGGGGCTCGGGGGCCGTGACCAAGAGACCCAGTACTTC
>many|NA|TRBJ2-7|TRBV7-8
CASSFLRSSYEQYF
TGTGCCAGCAGCTTCCTGCGGAGCTCCTACGAGCAGTACTTC
>NA|NA|TRBJ2-7|TRBV29-1
CASLLPGKKDYEQYF
TGTGCCAGCTTACTCCCCGGGAAAAAAGACTACGAGCAGTACTTC
>many|NA|TRBJ2-7|TRBV20-1
CSASTRNYEQYF
TGCAGTGCTAGTACCCGGAACTACGAGCAGTACTTC
>many|NA|TRBJ2-5|TRBV19
CASSIPGYQETQYF
TGTGCCAGTAGTATACCAGGGTACCAAGAGACCCAGTACTTC
>NA|TRBD2|TRBJ2-1|TRBV11-2
CVSSLTSGRYNEQFF
TGTGTCAGCAGCTTAACTAGCGGGAGATACAATGAGCAGTTCTTC
>many|TRBD2|TRBJ2-2|TRBV12-5
CASVPSGSRELFF
TGTGCTAGTGTGCCAAGCGGGAGTCGGGAGCTGTTTTTT
>few|TRBD2|TRBJ2-3|TRBV18
CASSPTSGTGGPDTQYF
TGTGCCAGCTCACCGACTAGCGGGACAGGTGGGCCAGATACGCAGTATTTT
>many|TRBD1|TRBJ1-2|TRBV7-2
CASSTDRVGGYTF
TGTGCCAGCAGCACGGACAGGGTCGGCGGCTACACCTTC
>NA|TRBD1|TRBJ2-6|TRBV24-1
CAASDPDRVSGANVLTF
TGTGCCGCCAGTGACCCTGACAGGGTCTCTGGGGCCAACGTCCTGACCTTC
>many|TRBD2|TRBJ2-7|TRBV9
CASSVSGDTYEQYF
TGTGCCAGCAGCGTTAGCGGGGACACCTACGAGCAGTACTTC
>many|TRBD2|TRBJ2-7|TRBV19
CASSMSGVSSYEQYF
TGTGCCAGTAGTATGAGCGGGGTTAGCTCCTACGAGCAGTACTTC
>many|NA|TRBJ2-3|TRBV5-4
CASSRGGGSTDTQYF
TGTGCCAGCAGCCGAGGAGGGGGTAGCACAGATACGCAGTATTTT
>many|NA|TRBJ1-3|TRBV30
CAWMETAGNTIYF
TGTGCCTGGATGGAGACGGCCGGAAACACCATATATTTT
>many|NA|TRBJ2-1|TRBV20-1
CSAARGAMGYEQFF
TGCAGTGCCGCCAGGGGCGCCATGGGCTATGAGCAGTTCTTC
>many|NA|TRBJ2-5|TRBV7-6
CASSRAAVRLAQYF
TGTGCCAGCAGCCGCGCGGCAGTTCGTCTAGCCCAGTACTTC
>many|TRBD1|TRBJ2-1|TRBV29-1
CSVAGGTGRYNEQFF
TGCAGCGTCGCCGGGGGGACAGGGCGCTACAATGAGCAGTTCTTC
>many|TRBD2|TRBJ2-3|TRBV20-1
CSASIPAGGPQDTQYF
TGCAGTGCTAGTATTCCAGCGGGAGGTCCCCAAGATACGCAGTATTTT
>NA|NA|TRBJ1-5|TRBV3-1
CASSQDLFQPQHF
TGTGCCAGCAGCCAAGATCTTTTTCAGCCCCAGCATTTT
>many|TRBD2|TRBJ2-7|TRBV29-1
CSVRGGSSYEQYF
TGCAGCGTTAGGGGCGGGAGCTCCTACGAGCAGTACTTC
>many|NA|TRBJ2-5|TRBV6-1
CASDPRRETQYF
TGTGCCAGCGATCCCCGTAGGGAGACCCAGTACTTC
>many|TRBD1|TRBJ2-3|TRBV20-1
CSARGTGHGSTDTQYF
TGCAGTGCTAGGGGGACAGGACACGGGAGCACAGATACGCAGTATTTT
>many|TRBD2|TRBJ2-5|TRBV5-1
CASSRTRETQYF
TGCGCCAGCAGCCGGACTAGGGAGACCCAGTACTTC
>many|TRBD2|TRBJ2-3|TRBV20-1
CSARTSGWGDTQYF
TGCAGTGCTCGGACTAGCGGGTGGGGGGATACGCAGTATTTT
>many|NA|TRBJ1-2|TRBV27
CASSLSALGRNYGYTF
TGTGCCAGCAGTTTATCGGCGCTGGGTCGTAACTATGGCTACACCTTC